The entry that follows covers one TCR beta chain sequence. Its antigen is currently not known. Per-base qualities were not stored, and no clone one base away is much larger. This sample was included in a study of blood T cell repertoires in COVID-19 (dated by TCRdb to the early 2020s). About the full investigation: The collaborator samples originated in the United States, Italy and Spain and spanned the acute and convalescent phases of COVID-19. Deeply sampled blood TCRbeta repertoires from subjects exposed to, actively infected with, or recovered from COVID-19 were included in the dataset. Samples were obtained from the ongoing ImmuneRACE study (first 160 participants) and from 1,254 subjects provided by 6 global collaborators. The repertoires were released in a freely available public database meant as a resource for research on the immune response to SARS-CoV-2. Sample metadata almost always included a de-identified subject ID, COVID-19 status, age in years and sex. Where available, HLA class I and class II types were obtained from metadata supplied by the sample provider rather than from assay-based typing. The prospective study material was composed of cDNA or gDNA derived from T cells, B-cell-depleted T cells, or PBMCs.

TCRbeta CDR3 regions were amplified from genomic DNA by means of the immunoSEQ Assay, a bias-controlled multiplex PCR. For the original study's pipeline: The number of nucleated cells in each sample was estimated by amplification of reference gene primers within the assay. Sequence reads were collapsed and filtered to measure the absolute abundance of every unique TCRbeta CDR3 rearrangement. Productive Simpson clonality was computed per sample as the square root of Simpson's diversity index over productive rearrangements. Entries here come from immuneACCESS through TCRdb and include only in-frame sequences with V and J called. Some clones fail to appear in such tables; in the studies checked, an unresolved V gene covers under half of the shortfall, and the cause of the remainder is unknown. The V and J calls and clone size are taken from that table; D and trimming were inferred from the DNA. Recorded for this sample are about 240,000 clones; around 86% of them occurred a single time. The biggest ten clones account for roughly 3.5% of the sample.

V loses 8 bases at its end and J loses 0 bases; junction bases beyond the gene matches: 7. CDR3 length: 14 amino acids, cysteine to phenylalanine. Of all the DNA, just the CDR3 is kept, 42 bases in frame from base 1. The CDR1 and CDR2 encoded by the germline V gene are SNHLY and FYNNEI. Broader findings and caveats from the paper: The quantity of clinical and demographic metadata differed by source and by participant and was supplied without curation.

In the prospective study, participants were about 18 to 100 years old, resided in about two dozen geographic areas of the United States, and were enrolled through a virtual design. In the prospective study, participants were assigned to cohorts based on the clinical history participants reported in a screening survey and a study questionnaire. In the prospective study, whole blood, serum and a nasopharyngeal or oropharyngeal swab were collected from each participant by mobile phlebotomists. Participants in the prospective study had the option to provide additional blood draws and questionnaires over a roughly two-month period. Blood samples from the prospective study were shipped frozen or at room temperature prior to DNA extraction.

The TCR comes from a woman aged 40-49 years with acute COVID-19. The chain employs TRBV2 and TRBJ2-7; TRBD1 agrees with 7 junctional bases. Sequencing was done on a sample of PBMCs or T cells enriched from blood (not recorded which). CDR3 reads: CASVRDSNSYEQYF. The DNA sequence is TGTGCCAGCGTACGGGACAGTAACTCCTACGAGCAGTACTTC.